These 29 T cell receptor beta chains came from one sample sequenced in a study of long-term antiretroviral therapy in people with HIV. At the survey level, the v3.0 immunoSEQ assay was run. Some clones are missing from TCRdb's copy, which holds only in-frame ones; the method was immunoSEQ multiplex PCR. The profile shows about 33,000 clones, roughly 80% of them singletons. The sequences come from unsorted PBMCs, collected 2 years after starting antiretroviral therapy. The source is a woman aged 45-65 years with HIV.

This chain connects TRBV29-1 to TRBJ1-2; TRBD1 matches 9 bases. The CDR3 runs to 16 residues. V shed 1 base and J 3 bases; nucleotides not matched to a gene: 9. Germline CDR1 and CDR2: SQVTM and ANQGSEA. The CDR3 region is CSVEVTGQGNHYGYTF. In nucleotides, the CDR3 is TGCAGCGTTGAAGTCACGGGACAGGGTAATCACTATGGCTACACCTTC.

The rearrangement links TRBV7-6 to TRBJ2-6; TRBD2 is a possible D gene (6 bases). The CDR3 is made up of 15 amino acids. V was shortened by 5 bases and J by 0 bases, with 8 bases between the two germline ends. Germline V gene sequence: CDR1 SGHVS, CDR2 FNYEAQ. The CDR3 spells CASSPRDSGANVLTF. The CDR3 DNA sequence: TGTGCCAGCAGCCCGCGGGACTCTGGGGCCAACGTCCTGACTTTC.

The chain carries TRBV6-5 and TRBJ2-5, with 7 nucleotides matching TRBD2. This CDR3 contains 14 residues. Trimming removed 2 bases from V and 5 bases from J; junction bases left unmatched: 5. CDR1 and CDR2 from the germline V gene are MNHEY and SVGAGI. The CDR3 DNA reads as TGTGCCAGCAGTTACAGCGGGGTGGCGGAGACCCAGTACTTC. This sequence encodes CASSYSGVAETQYF.

V usage is TRBV2 and J usage is TRBJ1-5; 7 bases align to TRBD1. The germline V gene encodes CDR1 SNHLY and CDR2 FYNNEI. With V trimmed by 4 bases and J by 9 bases, 18 bases remained unmatched. The CDR3 totals 17 residues. CDR3 sequence reads: CASSGGGYGGLKPPQHF. DNA for the CDR3: TGTGCCAGCAGTGGAGGGGGCTACGGAGGTTTAAAACCGCCCCAGCATTTT.

The rearrangement uses TRBV7-2 and TRBJ1-1; TRBD1 matches at 7 bases. The CDR3 covers 17 residues. The ends lost 5 bases at V and 3 bases at J; junction bases unmatched: 15. Germline CDR1 and CDR2: SGHTA and FQGNSA. The CDR3: CASSPNLDREGDTEAFF. CDR3 nucleotide sequence: TGTGCCAGCAGCCCGAACCTCGACAGGGAAGGGGACACTGAAGCTTTCTTT.

The J gene is TRBJ2-7, the V gene TRBV29-1, with TRBD2 as a possible D gene (7 bases). Germline CDR1 reads SQVTM; CDR2 reads ANQGSEA. CDR3 length: 16 amino acids. The ends were cut back, 4 bases at V and 0 bases at J, with 19 bases in the middle. CDR3 loop: CSVGGGHDKSSYEQYF. The DNA for the CDR3 is TGCAGCGTTGGGGGGGGACACGACAAAAGCTCCTACGAGCAGTACTTC.

The V and J genes are TRBV5-8 and TRBJ1-1; TRBD1 is a possible D gene (6 bases). This CDR3 comprises 15 residues. Trimming removed 3 bases at V and 0 bases at J, with 12 bases between. Germline V gene lookup returns CDR1 SGHTS and CDR2 YDEGEE. In DNA, the CDR3 is TGTGCCAGCAGCTCCCTAACAGGGATGAACACTGAAGCTTTCTTT. Its protein is CASSSLTGMNTEAFF. The full variable domain, with the rest looked up from reference TRBV5-8 and TRBJ1-1, is EAGVTQSPTHLIKTRGQQATLRCSPISGHTSVYWYQQALGLGLQFLLWYDEGEERNRGNFPPRFSGRQFPNYSSELNVNALELEDSALYLCASSSLTGMNTEAFFGQGTRLTVV.

The rearrangement joins TRBV5-4 to TRBJ2-3; 9 bases are a match to TRBD2. The CDR3 loop spans 16 amino acids. J was trimmed by 5 bases and V by 4 bases; bases with no gene match: 11. Germline CDR1 SGHNT, CDR2 YYREEE (reference sequence). The CDR3 DNA reads TGTGCCAGCAGCCCCTCCCCGCTAGCGGGGAAAGATACGCAGTATTTT. It codes for CASSPSPLAGKDTQYF. The full variable domain, rest sourced from reference TRBV5-4 and TRBJ2-3, is ETGVTQSPTHLIKTRGQQVTLRCSSQSGHNTVSWYQQALGQGPQFIFQYYREEENGRGNFPPRFSGLQFPNYSSELNVNALELDDSALYLCASSPSPLAGKDTQYFGPGTRLTVL.

The chain joins TRBV5-1 to TRBJ2-2; 7 positions match TRBD1. CDR3 length: 15 amino acids. J lost 5 bases, V lost 4 bases, and 8 bases had no gene match. CDR1 is SGHRS and CDR2 is YFSETQ in the germline V gene. The CDR3, as DNA: TGCGCCAGCAGCCCTCAACAGGGGCGGACCGGGGAGCTGTTTTTT. Translation gives CASSPQQGRTGELFF.

The gene calls are TRBV5-6 and TRBJ1-5; 10 bases map to TRBD1. J was trimmed by 3 bases and V by 2 bases; bases with no gene match: 2. Germline CDR1 and CDR2: SGHDT and YYEEEE. This CDR3 region has 15 residues. CDR3 sequence reads: CASSLGTGVNQPQHF. CDR3 nucleotide sequence: TGTGCCAGCAGCTTAGGGACAGGGGTCAATCAGCCCCAGCATTTT. The full variable domain, completed using reference TRBV5-6 and TRBJ1-5, is DAGVTQSPTHLIKTRGQQVTLRCSPKSGHDTVSWYQQALGQGPQFIFQYYEEEERQRGNFPDRFSGHQFPNYSSELNVNALLLGDSALYLCASSLGTGVNQPQHFGDGTRLSIL.

The chain joins TRBV10-2 to TRBJ2-7; 7 bases are a match to TRBD1. The CDR3 loop spans 13 amino acids. Losses at the gene ends were 5 bases for V and 3 bases for J; bases not matched to a gene: 4. The germline V gene has CDR1 WSHSY and CDR2 SAAADI. CDR3 bases: TGCGCCAGCAGTCAATGGGACAGCTACGAGCAGTACGTC. It is translated as CASSQWDSYEQYV.

V gene TRBV12-5 combines with J gene TRBJ1-5; D uncertain. The V end lost 6 bases, the J end lost 3 bases, and 9 bases lay between the germline ends. The CDR3 extends over 13 amino acids. In germline, CDR1 is LGHNT, CDR2 FRNRAP. CDR3 nucleotides: TGTGCTAGTGGCCCGACATTCAATCAGCCCCAGCATTTT. Translating it yields CASGPTFNQPQHF.

The chain links TRBV30 to TRBJ1-2, with D perhaps matching TRBD1 (5 bases). V was shortened by 4 bases and J by 4 bases, with 16 bases between the two germline ends. This CDR3 contains 14 residues. Germline V gene data show CDR1 as GTSNPN and CDR2 as SVGIG (reference sequence). The CDR3 DNA is TGTGCCTGGACGGATACGGGGCCAATCTATGGCTACACCTTC. Protein sequence: CAWTDTGPIYGYTF.

This chain connects TRBV19 to TRBJ1-5, with TRBD1 identical over 7 bases. The CDR3 length is 15 residues. Looked up from germline, CDR1 is LNHDA and CDR2 is SQIVND (reference sequence). Losses at the gene ends were 1 base for V and 4 bases for J; bases not matched to a gene: 4. CDR3 nucleotides: TGTGCCAGTAGTATAGGCCTGACAGGGAATCAGCCCCAGCATTTT. This translates into CASSIGLTGNQPQHF.

The rearrangement uses TRBV30 and TRBJ1-1, with 11 positions matching TRBD1. With V trimmed by 8 bases and J by 1 base, 3 bases remained unmatched. This CDR3 is 13 amino acids long. CDR1 is GTSNPN and CDR2 is SVGIG in the germline V gene (reference sequence). The CDR3 protein is CASGQGANTEAFF. In DNA form, the CDR3 reads TGTGCCAGCGGACAGGGGGCGAACACTGAAGCTTTCTTT.

This chain joins TRBV30 and TRBJ2-3; 7 bases fit TRBD2. Losses at the gene ends were 0 bases for V and 5 bases for J; bases not matched to a gene: 11. The CDR3 covers 16 residues. Germline CDR1 is GTSNPN and CDR2 is SVGIG (reference sequence). As DNA, the CDR3 is TGTGCCTGGAGTGTAGGGTTGGGGGGGGAGATAGATACGCAGTATTTT. The encoded protein is CAWSVGLGGEIDTQYF.

The chain employs TRBV5-5 and TRBJ2-1; 7 nucleotides line up with TRBD1. The CDR3 loop spans 12 amino acids. The ends lost 3 bases at V and 10 bases at J; junction bases unmatched: 4. Germline CDR1 reads SGHKS; CDR2 reads YYEKEE (reference sequence). The CDR3 is CASSSGTAEQFF. In DNA, the CDR3 is TGTGCCAGCAGCTCCGGGACAGCCGAGCAGTTCTTC.

The rearrangement links TRBV9 to TRBJ2-7; D gene uncertain. This CDR3 has 13 amino acids. Germline CDR1 is SGDLS and CDR2 is YYNGEE. Trimming stripped 1 base from V and 6 bases from J, with 11 bases between. The CDR3, as DNA: TGTGCCAGCAGCGTAACGGGCCAACTCGAGCAGTACGTC. This translates into CASSVTGQLEQYV.

The CDR3 loop is CASSYRRDSKYEQYF. The CDR3 DNA reads as TGTGCCAGCAGTTACCGCCGGGACTCAAAGTACGAGCAGTACTTC. The V gene is TRBV6-5, the J gene TRBJ2-7; TRBD2 is a possible D gene (6 bases). The germline gives CDR1 MNHEY, CDR2 SVGAGI. CDR3 length equals 15 residues. V dropped 2 bases and J dropped 4 bases, with 15 bases sitting between them.

The rearrangement links TRBV6-5 to TRBJ2-3; TRBD1 or TRBD2 may be the D gene (5 bases each). This CDR3 spans 15 amino acids. Germline V gives CDR1 MNHEY, CDR2 SVGAGI. Trimming pared 6 bases from V and 6 bases from J, leaving 19 bases between. In nucleotides, the CDR3 is TGTGCCAGCAGATCCTCGGGACCCCGCAGGGATACGCAGTATTTT. Its translation is CASRSSGPRRDTQYF.

The table lists this clone with a few counts. The V and J genes are TRBV9 and TRBJ1-5, with D perhaps TRBD1 (6 bases). This CDR3 has 15 residues. Trimming took 4 bases from V and 4 from J, leaving 15 bases between them. Germline assignment: CDR1 SGDLS and CDR2 YYNGEE. The CDR3 loop is CASSSHRALNQPQHF. The CDR3 bases are TGTGCCAGCAGCTCCCACAGGGCCCTTAATCAGCCCCAGCATTTT. The full variable domain, completed using reference TRBV9 and TRBJ1-5, is DSGVTQTPKHLITATGQRVTLRCSPRSGDLSVYWYQQSLDQGLQFLIQYYNGEERAKGNILERFSAQQFPDLHSELNLSSLELGDSALYFCASSSHRALNQPQHFGDGTRLSIL.

This clone came up once. The rearrangement links TRBV4-2 to TRBJ2-3; 8 bases agree with TRBD1. V gave up 1 base and J gave up 6 bases; unmatched junction bases: 9. The CDR3 length is 16 residues. The V gene's germline CDR1 is LGHNA and CDR2 YNFKEQ. The CDR3 DNA reads as TGTGCCAGCAGCCAAGGTAGGACAGGGAAAACGGATACGCAGTATTTT. Translating gives CASSQGRTGKTDTQYF.

There are a few counts of this clone. The genes are TRBV7-2 and TRBJ1-5; 10 bases agree with TRBD1. Trimming took 5 bases from V and 6 from J; bases not matched to a gene: 10. The CDR3 runs 16 residues. Germline V gene data show CDR1 as SGHTA and CDR2 as FQGNSA. The CDR3: CASSHSRQGAIQPQHF. The CDR3 bases are TGTGCCAGCAGCCATTCACGACAGGGGGCTATTCAGCCCCAGCATTTT.

This clone was observed a few times. The chain combines TRBV11-1 with TRBJ2-7, with D possibly TRBD2 on 5 matching bases. The CDR3 runs to 12 residues. The germline gives CDR1 SGHAT, CDR2 FQDESV (reference sequence). The V gene lost 5 bases and the J gene lost 5 bases, with 10 bases spanning the gap. The CDR3 nucleotides are TGTGCCAGCAGCCCCCTCGGGAACGAGCAGTACTTC. Translated, it gives CASSPLGNEQYF. Full variable domain (rest looked up from reference TRBV11-1 and TRBJ2-7): EAEVAQSPRYKITEKSQAVAFWCDPISGHATLYWYRQILGQGPELLVQFQDESVVDDSQLPKDRFSAERLKGVDSTLKIQPAELGDSAMYLCASSPLGNEQYFGPGTRLTVT.

The chain combines TRBV4-1 with TRBJ2-3; TRBD2 is a possible D gene (6 bases). This CDR3 has 15 residues. In germline, CDR1 is MGHRA, CDR2 YSYEKL. Between the trimmed V and J ends, which lost 4 bases and 2 bases, there was a span of 13 bases. CDR3 nucleotides: TGCGCCAGCAGCCCATCTAGCGCAGACACAGATACGCAGTATTTT. It yields the protein CASSPSSADTDTQYF.

The chain combines TRBV5-4 with TRBJ2-2; a possible D gene is TRBD2 (6 bases). The CDR3 has 15 amino acids. CDR1 and CDR2 (germline): SGHNT, YYREEE (reference sequence). V shed 4 bases and J shed 7 bases, with 17 bases lying between them. The chain's CDR3 is CASSLRDGGIGELFF. CDR3 sequence (DNA): TGTGCCAGCAGCCTCCGGGACGGCGGGATCGGGGAGCTGTTTTTT. The complete variable domain, with remaining parts taken from reference TRBV5-4 and TRBJ2-2, reads ETGVTQSPTHLIKTRGQQVTLRCSSQSGHNTVSWYQQALGQGPQFIFQYYREEENGRGNFPPRFSGLQFPNYSSELNVNALELDDSALYLCASSLRDGGIGELFFGEGSRLTVL.

The chain uses TRBV5-6 and TRBJ1-1, with TRBD1 matching over 7 bases. CDR1 SGHDT and CDR2 YYEEEE come from the germline V gene. The CDR3 spans 15 residues. J lost 4 bases, V lost 4 bases, and 10 bases had no gene match. CDR3 in DNA: TGTGCCAGCAGCCTGACAGGGCGGGACCCCACTGAAGCTTTCTTT. Amino acids: CASSLTGRDPTEAFF.

This clone was seen a single time. The chain has TRBV29-1 and TRBJ2-7; D perhaps matches TRBD1 (6 bases). Germline V CDR1 and CDR2: SQVTM, ANQGSEA. The CDR3 runs 12 residues. The DNA of the CDR3 is TGCAGCGTTGAGCGTCCGGACAGAACCCAATTAGTG. The encoded protein is CSVERPDRTQLV.

The chain joins TRBV6-6 to TRBJ2-5, with 8 nucleotides matching TRBD2. V shed 10 bases, J shed 5 bases, and the junction held 6 bases outside the gene matches. Per germline, CDR1 MNHNY and CDR2 SVGAGI (reference sequence). CDR3 length: 12 amino acids. The CDR3 reads CATNGGAETQYF. The CDR3 DNA reads as TGTGCCACCAACGGGGGGGCCGAGACCCAGTACTTC.